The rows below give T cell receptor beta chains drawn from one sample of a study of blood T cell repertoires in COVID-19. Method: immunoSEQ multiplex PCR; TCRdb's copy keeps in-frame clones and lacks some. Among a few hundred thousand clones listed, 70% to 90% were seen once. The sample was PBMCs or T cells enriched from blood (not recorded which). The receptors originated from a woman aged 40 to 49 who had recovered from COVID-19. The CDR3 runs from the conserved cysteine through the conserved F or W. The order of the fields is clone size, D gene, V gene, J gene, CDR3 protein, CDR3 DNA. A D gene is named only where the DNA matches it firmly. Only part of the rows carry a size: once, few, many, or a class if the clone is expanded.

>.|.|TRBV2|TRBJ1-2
CASIDMRDYGYTF
TGTGCCAGCATAGATATGAGGGACTATGGCTACACCTTC
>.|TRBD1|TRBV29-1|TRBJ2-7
CSVGGQGAYEQYF
TGCAGCGTGGGGGGACAGGGGGCCTACGAGCAGTACTTC
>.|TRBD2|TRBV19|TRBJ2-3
CASSWASGRASTDTQYF
TGTGCCAGTAGTTGGGCCAGCGGGAGGGCCAGCACAGATACGCAGTATTTT
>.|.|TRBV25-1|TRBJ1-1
CASTQGGRGAQAFF
TGTGCCAGCACCCAAGGTGGGAGGGGGGCCCAAGCTTTCTTT
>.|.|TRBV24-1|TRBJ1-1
CATSGRSGNTEAFF
TGTGCCACCAGCGGGCGGAGCGGGAATACTGAAGCTTTCTTT
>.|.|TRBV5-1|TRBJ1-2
CASSLTAFYGYTF
TGCGCCAGCAGCTTGACAGCCTTCTATGGCTACACCTTC
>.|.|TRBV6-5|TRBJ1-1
CASSYSPGNKNTEAFF
TGTGCCAGCAGTTACTCCCCAGGGAATAAGAACACTGAAGCTTTCTTT
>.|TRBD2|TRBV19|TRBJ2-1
CASSRIAGGLYNEQFF
TGTGCCAGTAGTAGGATTGCGGGAGGTCTCTACAATGAGCAGTTCTTC
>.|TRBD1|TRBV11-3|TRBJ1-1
CASSANPTGMNTEAFF
TGTGCCAGCAGCGCCAACCCGACAGGGATGAACACTGAAGCTTTCTTT
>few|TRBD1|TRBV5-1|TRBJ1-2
CASSPGDRGIEGYTF
TGCGCCAGCAGCCCGGGGGACAGGGGAATCGAGGGCTACACCTTC
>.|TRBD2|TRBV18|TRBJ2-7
CASSPRSSGSDEQYF
TGTGCCAGCTCACCACGTTCTAGCGGGAGCGACGAGCAGTACTTC
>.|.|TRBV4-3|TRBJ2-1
CASSHRGKPPNEQFF
TGCGCCAGCAGCCACCGCGGTAAACCCCCAAATGAGCAGTTCTTC
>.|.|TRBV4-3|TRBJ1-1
CASSQDWPSEAFF
TGCGCCAGCAGCCAAGACTGGCCCAGTGAAGCTTTCTTT
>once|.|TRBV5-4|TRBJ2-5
CASSRDRQTQYF
TGTGCCAGCAGCCGCGACAGGCAGACCCAGTACTTC
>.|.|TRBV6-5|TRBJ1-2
CASSSGDGGYTF
TGTGCCAGCAGTTCAGGCGATGGGGGCTACACCTTC
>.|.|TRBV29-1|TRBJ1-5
CSVAGGTYSNQPQHF
TGCAGCGTTGCGGGGGGGACCTATAGCAATCAGCCCCAGCATTTT
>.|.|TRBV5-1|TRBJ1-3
CASSADIGNTIYF
TGCGCCAGCAGCGCGGACATTGGAAACACCATATATTTT
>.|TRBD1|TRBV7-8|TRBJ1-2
CASSRDRDYGYTF
TGTGCCAGCAGCCGGGACAGGGACTATGGCTACACCTTC
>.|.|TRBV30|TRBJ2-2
CAWWRTNTGELFF
TGTGCCTGGTGGCGGACTAACACCGGGGAGCTGTTTTTT
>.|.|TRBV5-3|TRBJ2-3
CARSTSGSSTDTQYF
TGTGCCAGAAGCACCAGCGGTTCTAGCACAGATACGCAGTATTTT
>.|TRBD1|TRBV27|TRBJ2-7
CASSSTPGQGAGEQYF
TGTGCCAGCAGTTCGACACCGGGACAGGGGGCGGGGGAGCAGTACTTC
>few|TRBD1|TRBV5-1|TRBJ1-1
CASSLRTGGGLTEAFF
TGCGCCAGCAGCCTGAGGACAGGGGGCGGTCTCACTGAAGCTTTCTTT
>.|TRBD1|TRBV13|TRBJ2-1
CASTGQGSYNEQFF
TGTGCCAGCACTGGACAGGGCTCCTACAATGAGCAGTTCTTC
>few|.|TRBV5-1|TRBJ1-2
CASRDDTSLGYTF
TGCGCCAGCAGGGATGACACATCCCTAGGCTACACCTTC
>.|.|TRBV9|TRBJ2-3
CASSLEGLRTDTQYF
TGTGCCAGCAGTTTAGAGGGACTCCGCACAGATACGCAGTATTTT
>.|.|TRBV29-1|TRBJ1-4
CSVDGNATNEKLFF
TGCAGCGTTGATGGCAACGCAACTAATGAAAAACTGTTTTTT
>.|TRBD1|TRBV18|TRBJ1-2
CASSPPQGAVGYTF
TGTGCCAGCTCACCACCTCAGGGGGCGGTTGGCTACACCTTC
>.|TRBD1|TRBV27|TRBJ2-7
CASSLDGTGEYEQYF
TGTGCCAGCAGTTTGGATGGGACAGGGGAGTACGAGCAGTACTTC
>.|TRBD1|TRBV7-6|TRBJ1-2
CASSSLDRENTYGYTF
TGTGCCAGCAGCTCGCTTGACAGGGAAAATACCTATGGCTACACCTTC
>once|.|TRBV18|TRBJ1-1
CASSPNIYMNTEAFF
TGTGCCAGCTCACCAAACATTTACATGAACACTGAAGCTTTCTTT
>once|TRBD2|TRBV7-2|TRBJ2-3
CASSYSGTSPSADTQYF
TGTGCCAGCAGCTACTCCGGGACTAGCCCCTCGGCAGATACGCAGTATTTT
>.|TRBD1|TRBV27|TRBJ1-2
CASSTSQGYYGYTF
TGTGCCAGCAGTACCTCACAGGGGTACTATGGCTACACCTTC
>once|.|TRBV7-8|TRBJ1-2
CASSLEGQRGAYGYTF
TGTGCCAGCAGCTTAGAAGGGCAACGGGGGGCCTATGGCTACACCTTC
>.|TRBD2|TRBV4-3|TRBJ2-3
CASSQTTSGRTDTQYF
TGCGCCAGCAGCCAAACGACTAGCGGGAGGACAGATACGCAGTATTTT
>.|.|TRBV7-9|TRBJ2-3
CASSPTGVGADTQYF
TGTGCCAGCAGCCCAACGGGAGTGGGGGCAGATACGCAGTATTTT
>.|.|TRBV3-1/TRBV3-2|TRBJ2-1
CASSQGPERQFF
TGTGCCAGCAGCCAAGGTCCCGAGAGGCAGTTCTTC
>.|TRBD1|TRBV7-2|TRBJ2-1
CASSLGPRGGQGYNEQFF
TGTGCCAGCAGCTTAGGCCCCCGAGGGGGACAGGGATACAATGAGCAGTTCTTC
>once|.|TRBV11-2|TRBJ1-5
CASSRGRGSSNQPQHF
TGTGCCAGCAGCCGAGGTAGAGGCAGTAGCAATCAGCCCCAGCATTTT
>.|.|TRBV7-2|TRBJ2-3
CASSLGPSTDTQYF
TGTGCCAGCAGCTTAGGTCCGAGCACAGATACGCAGTATTTT
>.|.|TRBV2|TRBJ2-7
CVSTDGQGVYEQYF
TGTGTCAGCACCGACGGCCAAGGGGTCTACGAGCAGTACTTC
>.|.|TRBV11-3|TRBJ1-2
CASAEQDNYGYTF
TGTGCCAGCGCTGAACAGGATAACTATGGCTACACCTTC
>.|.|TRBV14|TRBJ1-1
CASSQDRVEAFF
TGTGCCAGCAGCCAAGACAGGGTAGAAGCTTTCTTT
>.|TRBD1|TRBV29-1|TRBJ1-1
CSVQTGLIRTEAFF
TGCAGCGTTCAGACAGGGTTGATCCGCACTGAAGCTTTCTTT
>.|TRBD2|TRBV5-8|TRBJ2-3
CASRIAGVISGHTDTQYF
TGTGCCAGCAGAATAGCGGGAGTCATCTCTGGACACACAGATACGCAGTATTTT
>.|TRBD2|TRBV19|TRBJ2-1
CASSLNSGLAGATEQFF
TGTGCCAGTAGCCTAAACTCGGGACTAGCAGGGGCCACTGAGCAGTTCTTC
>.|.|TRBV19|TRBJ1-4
CASGGGSNLTNEKLFF
TGTGCCAGTGGGGGGGGAAGTAACTTAACTAATGAAAAACTGTTTTTT
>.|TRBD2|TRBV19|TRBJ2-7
CASSIAGGSSYEQYF
TGTGCCAGTAGTATTGCTGGCGGGAGCTCCTACGAGCAGTACTTC
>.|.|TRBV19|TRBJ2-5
CASSQGTGARTQYF
TGTGCCAGTAGTCAGGGGACCGGGGCAAGGACCCAGTACTTC
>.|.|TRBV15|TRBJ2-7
CATSRDLGGKEQYF
TGTGCCACCAGCAGAGACCTGGGGGGAAAGGAGCAGTACTTC